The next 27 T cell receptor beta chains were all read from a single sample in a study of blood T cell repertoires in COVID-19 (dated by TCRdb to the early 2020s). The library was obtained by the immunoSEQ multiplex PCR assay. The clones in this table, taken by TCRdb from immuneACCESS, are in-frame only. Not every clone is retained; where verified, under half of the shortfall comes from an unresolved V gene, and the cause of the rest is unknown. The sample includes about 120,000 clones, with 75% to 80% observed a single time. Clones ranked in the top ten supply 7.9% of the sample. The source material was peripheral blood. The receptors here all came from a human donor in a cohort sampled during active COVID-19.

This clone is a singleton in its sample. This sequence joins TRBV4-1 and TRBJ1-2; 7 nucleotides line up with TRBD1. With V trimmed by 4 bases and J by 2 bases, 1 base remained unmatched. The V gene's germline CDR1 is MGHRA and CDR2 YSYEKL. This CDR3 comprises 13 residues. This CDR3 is CASSPGQNYGYTF. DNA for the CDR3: TGCGCCAGCAGCCCGGGACAGAACTATGGCTACACCTTC.

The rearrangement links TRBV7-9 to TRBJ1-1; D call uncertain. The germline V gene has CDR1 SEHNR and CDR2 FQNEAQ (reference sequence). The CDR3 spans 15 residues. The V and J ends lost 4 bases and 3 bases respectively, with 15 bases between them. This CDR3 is CASSSPLYGDTEAFF. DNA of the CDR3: TGTGCCAGCAGCTCCCCCCTCTACGGGGACACTGAAGCTTTCTTT.

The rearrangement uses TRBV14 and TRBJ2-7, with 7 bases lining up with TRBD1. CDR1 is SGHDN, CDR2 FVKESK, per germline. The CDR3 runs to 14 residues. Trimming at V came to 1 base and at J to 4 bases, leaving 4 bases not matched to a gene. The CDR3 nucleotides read TGTGCCAGCAGCCAAGGGACAGGAGCATACGAGCAGTACTTC. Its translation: CASSQGTGAYEQYF.

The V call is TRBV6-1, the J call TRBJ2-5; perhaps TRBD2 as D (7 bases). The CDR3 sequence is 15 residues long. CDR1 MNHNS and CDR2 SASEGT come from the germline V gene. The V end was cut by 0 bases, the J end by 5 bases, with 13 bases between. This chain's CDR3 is CASSEAWGGRETQYF. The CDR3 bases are TGTGCCAGCAGTGAAGCTTGGGGGGGCCGGGAGACCCAGTACTTC.

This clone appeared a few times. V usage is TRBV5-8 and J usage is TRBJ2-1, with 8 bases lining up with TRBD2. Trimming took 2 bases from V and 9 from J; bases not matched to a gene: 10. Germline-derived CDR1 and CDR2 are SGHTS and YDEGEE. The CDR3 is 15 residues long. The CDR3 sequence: CASSFISSGWGEQFF. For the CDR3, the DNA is TGTGCCAGCAGCTTTATATCTAGCGGGTGGGGTGAGCAGTTCTTC.

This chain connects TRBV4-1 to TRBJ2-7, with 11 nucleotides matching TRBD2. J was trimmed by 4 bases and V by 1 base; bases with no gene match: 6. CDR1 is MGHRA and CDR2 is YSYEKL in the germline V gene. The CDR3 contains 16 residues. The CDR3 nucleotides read TGCGCCAGCAGCCAAGTCGGACTAGCGGGTTCATACGAGCAGTACTTC. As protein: CASSQVGLAGSYEQYF.

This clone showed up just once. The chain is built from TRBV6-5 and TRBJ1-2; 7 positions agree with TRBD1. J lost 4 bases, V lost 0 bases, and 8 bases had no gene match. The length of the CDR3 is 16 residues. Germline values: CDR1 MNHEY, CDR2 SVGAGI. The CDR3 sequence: CASSYSGVDRAYGYTF. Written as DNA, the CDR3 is TGTGCCAGCAGTTACTCAGGGGTCGACAGGGCCTATGGCTACACCTTC.

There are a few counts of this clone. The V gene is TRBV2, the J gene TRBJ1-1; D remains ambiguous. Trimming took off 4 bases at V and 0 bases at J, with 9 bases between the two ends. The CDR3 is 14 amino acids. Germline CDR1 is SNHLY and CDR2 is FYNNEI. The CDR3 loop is CASSAVRMNTEAFF. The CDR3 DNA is TGTGCCAGCAGTGCCGTCAGGATGAACACTGAAGCTTTCTTT.

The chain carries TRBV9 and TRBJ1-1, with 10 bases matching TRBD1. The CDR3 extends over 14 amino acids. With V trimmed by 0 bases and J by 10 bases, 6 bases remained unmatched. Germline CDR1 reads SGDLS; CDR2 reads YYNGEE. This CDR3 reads CASSVGVRDRGAFF. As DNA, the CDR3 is TGTGCCAGCAGCGTAGGAGTCAGGGACAGGGGAGCTTTCTTT. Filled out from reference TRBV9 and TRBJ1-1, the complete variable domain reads DSGVTQTPKHLITATGQRVTLRCSPRSGDLSVYWYQQSLDQGLQFLIQYYNGEERAKGNILERFSAQQFPDLHSELNLSSLELGDSALYFCASSVGVRDRGAFFGQGTRLTVV.

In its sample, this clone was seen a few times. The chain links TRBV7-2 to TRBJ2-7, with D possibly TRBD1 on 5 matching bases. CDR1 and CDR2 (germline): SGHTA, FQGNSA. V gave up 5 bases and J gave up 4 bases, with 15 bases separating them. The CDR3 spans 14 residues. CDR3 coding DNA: TGTGCCAGCAGCCAACCGACAGCCCTTTACGAGCAGTACTTC. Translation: CASSQPTALYEQYF.

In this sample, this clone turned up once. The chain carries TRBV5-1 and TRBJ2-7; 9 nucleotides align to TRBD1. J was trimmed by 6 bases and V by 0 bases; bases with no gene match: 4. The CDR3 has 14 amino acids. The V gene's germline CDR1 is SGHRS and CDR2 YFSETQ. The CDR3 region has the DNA TGCGCCAGCAGCTTGGAGGGGACAGGGTTCGAGCAGTACTTC. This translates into CASSLEGTGFEQYF.

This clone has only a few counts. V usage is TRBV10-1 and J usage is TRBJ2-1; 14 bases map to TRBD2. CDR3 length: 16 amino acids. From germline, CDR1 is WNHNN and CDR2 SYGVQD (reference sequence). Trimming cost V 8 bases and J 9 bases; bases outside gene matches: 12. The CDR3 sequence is CASCELTSGRAFEQFF. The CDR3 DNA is TGCGCCAGCTGCGAACTGACTAGCGGGAGGGCCTTTGAGCAGTTCTTC.

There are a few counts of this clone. This chain's CDR3 is CASSEALAGGSSYEQYF. CDR3 sequence (DNA): TGTGCCAGCAGTGAGGCGCTAGCGGGAGGAAGCTCCTACGAGCAGTACTTC. The chain carries TRBV2 and TRBJ2-7, with TRBD2 identical over 11 bases. Germline V gene lookup returns CDR1 SNHLY and CDR2 FYNNEI. V shed 3 bases, J shed 0 bases, and the junction held 7 bases outside the gene matches. The CDR3 is 17 residues long.

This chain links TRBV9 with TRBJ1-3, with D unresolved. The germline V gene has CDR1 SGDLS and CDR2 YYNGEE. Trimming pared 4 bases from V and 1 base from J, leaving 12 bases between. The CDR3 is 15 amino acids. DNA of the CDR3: TGTGCCAGCAGCACCCGAGGCCTTTCTGGAAACACCATATATTTT. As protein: CASSTRGLSGNTIYF.

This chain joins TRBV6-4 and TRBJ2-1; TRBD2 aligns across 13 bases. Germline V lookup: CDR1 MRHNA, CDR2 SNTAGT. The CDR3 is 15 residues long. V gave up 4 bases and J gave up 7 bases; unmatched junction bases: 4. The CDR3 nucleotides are TGTGCCAGCAGTGTTGGACTAGCGGGAGTTAATGAGCAGTTCTTC. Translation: CASSVGLAGVNEQFF.

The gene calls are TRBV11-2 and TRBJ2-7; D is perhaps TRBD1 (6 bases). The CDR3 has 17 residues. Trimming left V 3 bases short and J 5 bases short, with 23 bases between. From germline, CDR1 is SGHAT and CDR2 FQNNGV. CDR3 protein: CASSFWGPGGDGNEQYF. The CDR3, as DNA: TGTGCCAGCAGCTTCTGGGGGCCTGGGGGTGACGGCAACGAGCAGTACTTC.

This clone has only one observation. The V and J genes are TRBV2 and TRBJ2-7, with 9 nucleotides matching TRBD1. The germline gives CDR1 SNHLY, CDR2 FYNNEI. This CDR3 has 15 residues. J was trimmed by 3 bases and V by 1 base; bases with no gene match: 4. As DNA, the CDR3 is TGTGCCAGCAGTGAAGGGGACAGGGTTATCTACGAGCAGTACTTC. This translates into CASSEGDRVIYEQYF.

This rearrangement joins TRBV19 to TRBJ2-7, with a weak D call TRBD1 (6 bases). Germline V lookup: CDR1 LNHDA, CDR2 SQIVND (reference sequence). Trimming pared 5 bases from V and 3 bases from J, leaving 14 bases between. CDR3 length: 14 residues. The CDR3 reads CASSLGQGGYEQYF. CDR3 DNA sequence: TGTGCCAGTAGTCTGGGACAAGGGGGCTACGAGCAGTACTTC. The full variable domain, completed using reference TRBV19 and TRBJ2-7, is DGGITQSPKYLFRKEGQNVTLSCEQNLNHDAMYWYRQDPGQGLRLIYYSQIVNDFQKGDIAEGYSVSREKKESFPLTVTSAQKNPTAFYLCASSLGQGGYEQYFGPGTRLTVT.

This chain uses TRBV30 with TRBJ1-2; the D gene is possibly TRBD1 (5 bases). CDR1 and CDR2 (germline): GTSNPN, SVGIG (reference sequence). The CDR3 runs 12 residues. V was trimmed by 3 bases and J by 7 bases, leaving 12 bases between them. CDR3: CAWRRDLRGYTF. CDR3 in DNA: TGTGCCTGGAGGCGGGACTTACGTGGCTACACCTTC.

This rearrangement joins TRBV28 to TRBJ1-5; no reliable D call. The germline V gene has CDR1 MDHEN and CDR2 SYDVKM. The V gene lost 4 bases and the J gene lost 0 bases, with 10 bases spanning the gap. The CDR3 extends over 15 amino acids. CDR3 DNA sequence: TGTGCCAGCAGTTCGACAACGTATAGCAATCAGCCCCAGCATTTT. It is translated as CASSSTTYSNQPQHF.

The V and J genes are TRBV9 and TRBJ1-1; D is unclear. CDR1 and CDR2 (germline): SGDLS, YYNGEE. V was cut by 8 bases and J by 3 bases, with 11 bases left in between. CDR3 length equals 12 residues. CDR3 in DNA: TGTGCCAGAGGACGGGGTTACACTGAAGCTTTCTTT. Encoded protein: CARGRGYTEAFF.

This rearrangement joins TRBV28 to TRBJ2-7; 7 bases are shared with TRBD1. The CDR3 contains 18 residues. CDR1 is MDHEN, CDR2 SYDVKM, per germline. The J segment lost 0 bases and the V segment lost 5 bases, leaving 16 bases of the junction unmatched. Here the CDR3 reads CASSLGTVYLAPSYEQYF. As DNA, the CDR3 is TGTGCCAGCAGTCTCGGGACAGTTTATTTAGCGCCCTCCTACGAGCAGTACTTC.

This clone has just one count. CDR3 DNA sequence: TGTGCCAGGGAAAAGCGGGAGGGCAACAATGAGCAGTTCTTC. This sequence encodes CAREKREGNNEQFF. The chain carries TRBV2 and TRBJ2-1; 10 nucleotides agree with TRBD2. The J segment lost 5 bases and the V segment lost 9 bases, leaving 7 bases of the junction unmatched. Per germline, CDR1 SNHLY and CDR2 FYNNEI. This CDR3 has 14 amino acids. Drawing the rest from reference TRBV2 and TRBJ2-1, the complete variable domain is EPEVTQTPSHQVTQMGQEVILRCVPISNHLYFYWYRQILGQKVEFLVSFYNNEISEKSEIFDDQFSVERPDGSNFTLKIRSTKLEDSAMYFCAREKREGNNEQFFGPGTRLTVL.

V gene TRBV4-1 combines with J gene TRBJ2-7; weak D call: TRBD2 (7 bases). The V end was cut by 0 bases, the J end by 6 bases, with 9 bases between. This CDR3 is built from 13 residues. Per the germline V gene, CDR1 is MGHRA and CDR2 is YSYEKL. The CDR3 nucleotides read TGCGCCAGCAGCCAAGAAAGGGGGGGCGAGCAGTACTTC. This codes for CASSQERGGEQYF.

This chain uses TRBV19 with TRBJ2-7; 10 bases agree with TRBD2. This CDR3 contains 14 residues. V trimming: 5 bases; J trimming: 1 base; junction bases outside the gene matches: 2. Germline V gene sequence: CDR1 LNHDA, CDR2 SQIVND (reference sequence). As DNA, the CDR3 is TGTGCCAGTAGTGAACTAGCGGGGTCCTACGAGCAGTACTTC. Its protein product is CASSELAGSYEQYF.

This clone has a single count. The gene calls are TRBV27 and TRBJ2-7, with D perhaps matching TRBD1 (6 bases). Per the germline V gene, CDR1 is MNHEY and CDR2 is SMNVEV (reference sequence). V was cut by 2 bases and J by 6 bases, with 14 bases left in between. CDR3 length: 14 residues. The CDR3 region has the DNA TGTGCCAGCAGTTTAATTAGGGGGTTTATCGAGCAGTACTTC. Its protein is CASSLIRGFIEQYF.

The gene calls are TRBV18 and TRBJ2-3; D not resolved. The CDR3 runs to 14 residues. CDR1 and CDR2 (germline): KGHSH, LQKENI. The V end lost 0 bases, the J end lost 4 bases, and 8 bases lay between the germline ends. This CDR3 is CASSPPWLADTQYF. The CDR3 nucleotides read TGTGCCAGCTCACCACCGTGGCTGGCAGATACGCAGTATTTT.